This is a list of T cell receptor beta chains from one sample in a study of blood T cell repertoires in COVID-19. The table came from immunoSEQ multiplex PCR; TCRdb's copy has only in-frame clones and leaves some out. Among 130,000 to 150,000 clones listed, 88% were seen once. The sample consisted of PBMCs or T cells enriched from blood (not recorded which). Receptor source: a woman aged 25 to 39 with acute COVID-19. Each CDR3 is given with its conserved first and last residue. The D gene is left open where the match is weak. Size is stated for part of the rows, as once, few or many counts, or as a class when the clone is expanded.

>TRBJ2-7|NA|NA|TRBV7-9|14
TGTGCCAGCAGCCCCGGGACTGAGAACTACGAGCAGTACTTC
CASSPGTENYEQYF
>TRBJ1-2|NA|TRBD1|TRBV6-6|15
TGTGCCAGCAGTTATTTCGGACAGGGAAACTATGGCTACACCTTC
CASSYFGQGNYGYTF
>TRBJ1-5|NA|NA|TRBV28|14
TGTGCTTCGGATCTGGCGATAGCGGATCAGCCCCAGCATTTT
CASDLAIADQPQHF
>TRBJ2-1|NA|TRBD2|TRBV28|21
TGTGCCAGCAGACAAATGATCCCCGGGACTAGCGGGACCGCTGACTACAATGAGCAGTTCTTC
CASRQMIPGTSGTADYNEQFF
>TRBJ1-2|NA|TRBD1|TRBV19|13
TGTGCCAGTAGCCTGACAGGGAGTTATGGCTACACCTTC
CASSLTGSYGYTF
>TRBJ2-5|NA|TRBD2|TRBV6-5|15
TGTGCCAGCAGTTGGGGACTAGCGGGACCGGAGACCCAGTACTTC
CASSWGLAGPETQYF
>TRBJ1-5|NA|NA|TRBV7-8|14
TGTGCCAGCAGCCTGACGGGGGGGCAACAGCCCCAGCATTTT
CASSLTGGQQPQHF
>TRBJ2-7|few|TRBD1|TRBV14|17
TGTGCCAGCAGTCAAGCAGCCTGGGGGACAGCCACCTACGAGCAGTACTTC
CASSQAAWGTATYEQYF
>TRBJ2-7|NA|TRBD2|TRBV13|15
TGTGCCAGCAGCTTACCCCTAGCGGGAGGGATCGAGCAGTACTTC
CASSLPLAGGIEQYF
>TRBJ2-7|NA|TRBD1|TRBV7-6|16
TGTGCCAGCAGCTTAGGCCCTTCGCAGGGGGTCTACGAGCAGTACTTC
CASSLGPSQGVYEQYF
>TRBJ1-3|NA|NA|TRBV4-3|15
TGCGCCAGCAGCCCAGGTGTGGGCTCTGGAAACACCATATATTTT
CASSPGVGSGNTIYF
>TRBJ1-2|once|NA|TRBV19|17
TGTGCCAGTAGTATGACCGCGGGCGGCAACCGTAACTATGGCTACACCTTC
CASSMTAGGNRNYGYTF
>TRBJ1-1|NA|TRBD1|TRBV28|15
TGTGCCAGCAGTTTATGGGGGACAGCGAACACTGAAGCTTTCTTT
CASSLWGTANTEAFF
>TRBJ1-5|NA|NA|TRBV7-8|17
TGTGCCAGCAGCCAAAGCGCAGGGGTACCTAGCAATCAGCCCCAGCATTTT
CASSQSAGVPSNQPQHF
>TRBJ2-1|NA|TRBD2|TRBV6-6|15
TGTGCCAGCAGGGTCCTAGCGGGACTCCACAATGAGCAGTTCTTC
CASRVLAGLHNEQFF
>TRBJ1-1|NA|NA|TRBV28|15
TGTGCCAGCACGTCACTCGGGTCCATGAACACTGAAGCTTTCTTT
CASTSLGSMNTEAFF
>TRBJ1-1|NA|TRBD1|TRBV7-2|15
TGTGCCAGCAGCTTATCGGGACAGGGTGTAACTGAAGCTTTCTTT
CASSLSGQGVTEAFF
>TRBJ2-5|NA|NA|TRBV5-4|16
TGTGCCAGCAGCTTGGTAGGCGGGGACCGTCAAGAGACCCAGTACTTC
CASSLVGGDRQETQYF
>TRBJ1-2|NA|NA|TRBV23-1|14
TGCGCCAGCAGCCAAAACCGGGGGGCTCATGGCTACACCTTC
CASSQNRGAHGYTF
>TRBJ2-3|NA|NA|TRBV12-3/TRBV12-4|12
TGTGCCAGCAGCCCAGGCACAGATACGCAGTATTTT
CASSPGTDTQYF
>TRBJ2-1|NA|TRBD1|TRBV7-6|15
TGTGCCAGCAGCCTAAACAGGGGGGCCTACAATGAGCAGTTCTTC
CASSLNRGAYNEQFF
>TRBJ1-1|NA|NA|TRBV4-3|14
TGCGCCAGCAGCCACACGACAGAGAACACTGAAGCTTTCTTT
CASSHTTENTEAFF
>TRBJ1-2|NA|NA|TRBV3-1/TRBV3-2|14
TGTGCCAGCAGCCAAGTTTGGCAGGGGAACGGCTACACCTTC
CASSQVWQGNGYTF
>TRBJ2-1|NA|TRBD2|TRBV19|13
TGTGCCAGTAGTAGACTAGCGGGAGATGAGCAGTTCTTC
CASSRLAGDEQFF
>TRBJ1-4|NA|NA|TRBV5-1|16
TGCGCCAGCAGCTCAATATACAGTGCAACTAATGAAAAACTGTTTTTT
CASSSIYSATNEKLFF
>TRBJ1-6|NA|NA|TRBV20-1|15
TGCAGTGCTAGTTATTTGGGGGCCGGGGGGTCACCCCTCCACTTT
CSASYLGAGGSPLHF